The entry below gives a single T cell receptor beta chain sequence along with its context. Its antigen is not identified. TCRdb reprocessed the 5' RACE reads and reports one entry per CDR3 protein, with no DNA. The specimen's table records about 260,000 distinct CDR3 sequences. These data belong to a study of T cells expressing NK-cell markers. Study details: The authors sequenced eight donors, of whom seven were HCMV-seropositive and one was seronegative. Overall study findings and caveats: HCMV specificity of the expanded NKG2C+ T cell clones stayed unclear. Roughly 6 of the donors carried dominant NKG2C+ clonotypes that took up 1.0-7.0% of their CD8+ T cells.

Germline V gives CDR1 SGHTS, CDR2 YDEGEE. This CDR3 is 15 amino acids long. The sequence was collected from a woman between 18 and 70 years old in good health. This chain links TRBV5-8 with TRBJ1-4; the D call of TRBD1 rests on TCRdb alone, since no DNA is present to check it. The specimen was blood T cells: a sorted CD56 or NKG2C T cell subset, CD4+ or CD8+ T cells, or bulk PBMC T cells (not recorded which). This CDR3 reads CASSSTGVVEEKLFF.